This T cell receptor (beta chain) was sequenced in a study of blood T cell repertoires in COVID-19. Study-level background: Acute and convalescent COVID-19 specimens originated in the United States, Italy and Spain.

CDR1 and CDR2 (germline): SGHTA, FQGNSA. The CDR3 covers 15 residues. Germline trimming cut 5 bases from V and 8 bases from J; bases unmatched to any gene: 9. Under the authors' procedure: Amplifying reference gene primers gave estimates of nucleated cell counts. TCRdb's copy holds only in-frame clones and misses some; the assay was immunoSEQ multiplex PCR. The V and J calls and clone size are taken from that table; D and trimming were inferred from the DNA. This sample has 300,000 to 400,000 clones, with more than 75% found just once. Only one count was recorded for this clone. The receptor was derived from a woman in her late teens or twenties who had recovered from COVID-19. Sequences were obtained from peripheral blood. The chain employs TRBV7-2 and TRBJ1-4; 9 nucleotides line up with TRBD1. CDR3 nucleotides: TGTGCCAGCAGCGCGGGACAGGGACGAAGGGAAAAACTGTTTTTT. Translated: CASSAGQGRREKLFF. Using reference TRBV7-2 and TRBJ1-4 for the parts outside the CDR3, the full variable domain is GAGVSQSPSNKVTEKGKDVELRCDPISGHTALYWYRQSLGQGLEFLIYFQGNSAPDKSGLPSDRFSAERTGGSVSTLTIQRTQQEDSAVYLCASSAGQGRREKLFFGSGTQLSVL.